The sequence of this T cell receptor beta chain was determined in a study of post-analysis software for immune sequencing data. Study context: Patients with relapsing-remitting, secondary progressive and progressive-relapsing multiple sclerosis courses were all represented.

V was shortened by 1 base and J by 2 bases, with 15 bases between the two germline ends. The CDR3 extends over 17 amino acids. Study observations and caveats: By F measure, samples from a shared preparation batch strongly co-clustered. Patients used about 5 TRBV segments, including TRBV5-6, TRBV5-1 and TRBV20-1, more often than controls. Relative to controls, patients with multiple sclerosis showed significantly lower normalized Chao1 diversity.

This clonotype showed up just a few times. What it binds is unknown. Unique molecular identifiers featured in each of the TCR beta cDNA libraries. It was from about 0.98 to 11 million T cells that some 500,000 cDNA molecules came. TCRdb analysed the PCR reads with MiXCR anew, one entry per CDR3 protein. The repertoire holds 380,000 or so distinct CDR3 sequences, with around 33% as singletons. Sequenced sample: blood. This sequence joins TRBV12-3 or TRBV12-4 and TRBJ2-1; D not certain. This sequence was found in a girl aged 5-17 years with multiple sclerosis. The CDR3 DNA sequence: TGTGCCAGCAGTTTAGGTTTCGGCACGCTTCCCTACAATGAGCAGTTCTTC. Translation: CASSLGFGTLPYNEQFF.